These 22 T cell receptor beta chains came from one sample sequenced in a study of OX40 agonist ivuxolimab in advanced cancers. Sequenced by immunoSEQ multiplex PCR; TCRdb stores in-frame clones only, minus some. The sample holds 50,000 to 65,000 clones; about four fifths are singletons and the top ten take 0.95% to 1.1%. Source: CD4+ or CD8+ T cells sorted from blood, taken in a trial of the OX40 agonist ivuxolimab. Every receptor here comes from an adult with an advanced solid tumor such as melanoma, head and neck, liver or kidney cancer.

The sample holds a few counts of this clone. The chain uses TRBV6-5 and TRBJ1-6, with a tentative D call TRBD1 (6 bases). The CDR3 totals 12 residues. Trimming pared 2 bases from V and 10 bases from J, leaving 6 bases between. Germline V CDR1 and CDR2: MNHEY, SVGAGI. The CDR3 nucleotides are TGTGCCAGCAGTTACAGGGGGTCACCCCTCCACTTT. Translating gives CASSYRGSPLHF.

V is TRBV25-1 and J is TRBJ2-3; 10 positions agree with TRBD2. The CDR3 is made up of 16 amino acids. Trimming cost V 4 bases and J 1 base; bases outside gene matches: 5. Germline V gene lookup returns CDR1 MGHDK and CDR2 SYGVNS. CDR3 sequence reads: CASSVGTSVGTDTQYF. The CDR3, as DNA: TGTGCCAGCAGTGTGGGGACTAGCGTAGGCACAGATACGCAGTATTTT.

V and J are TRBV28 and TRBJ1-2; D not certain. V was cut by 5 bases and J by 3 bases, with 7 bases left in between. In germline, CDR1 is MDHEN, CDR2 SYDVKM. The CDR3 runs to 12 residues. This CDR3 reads CASSLGYYGYTF. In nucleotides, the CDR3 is TGTGCCAGCAGTCTCGGATACTATGGCTACACCTTC.

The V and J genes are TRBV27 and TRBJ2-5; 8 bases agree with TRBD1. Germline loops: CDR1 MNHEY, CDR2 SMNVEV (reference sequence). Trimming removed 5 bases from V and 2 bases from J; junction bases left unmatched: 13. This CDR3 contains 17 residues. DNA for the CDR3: TGTGCCAGCAGTCTTAAGGGGGACAGGATGATACAAGAGACCCAGTACTTC. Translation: CASSLKGDRMIQETQYF.

The CDR3 region is CASSLEGGGGLDTQYF. CDR3 nucleotide sequence: TGTGCCAGCAGCTTAGAGGGTGGGGGGGGCCTGGATACGCAGTATTTT. This chain connects TRBV7-6 to TRBJ2-3; D is possibly TRBD2 (7 bases). CDR1 and CDR2 from the germline V gene are SGHVS and FNYEAQ. V shed 1 base and J shed 6 bases, with 17 bases lying between them. This CDR3 has 16 amino acids. Using reference TRBV7-6 and TRBJ2-3 for the parts outside the CDR3, the full variable domain is GAGVSQSPRYKVTKRGQDVALRCDPISGHVSLYWYRQALGQGPEFLTYFNYEAQQDKSGLPNDRFSAERPEGSISTLTIQRTEQRDSAMYRCASSLEGGGGLDTQYFGPGTRLTVL.

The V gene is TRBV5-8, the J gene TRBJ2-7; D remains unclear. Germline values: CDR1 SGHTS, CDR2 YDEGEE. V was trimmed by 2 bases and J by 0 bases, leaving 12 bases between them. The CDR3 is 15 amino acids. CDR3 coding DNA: TGTGCCAGCAGCTTACGCCTTGAGGACTCCTACGAGCAGTACTTC. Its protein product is CASSLRLEDSYEQYF.

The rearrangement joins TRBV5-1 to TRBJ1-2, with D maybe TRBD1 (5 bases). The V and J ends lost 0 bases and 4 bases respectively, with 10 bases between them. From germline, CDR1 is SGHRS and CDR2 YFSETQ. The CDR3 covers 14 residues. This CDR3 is CASSLDQTVYGYTF. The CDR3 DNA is TGCGCCAGCAGCTTGGATCAGACAGTCTATGGCTACACCTTC.

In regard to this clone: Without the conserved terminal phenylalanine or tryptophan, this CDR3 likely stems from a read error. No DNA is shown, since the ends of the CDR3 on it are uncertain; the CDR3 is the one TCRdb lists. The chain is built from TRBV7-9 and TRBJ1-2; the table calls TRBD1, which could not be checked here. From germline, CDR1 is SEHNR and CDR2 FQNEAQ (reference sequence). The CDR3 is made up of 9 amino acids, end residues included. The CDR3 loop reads CASSPGRGS.

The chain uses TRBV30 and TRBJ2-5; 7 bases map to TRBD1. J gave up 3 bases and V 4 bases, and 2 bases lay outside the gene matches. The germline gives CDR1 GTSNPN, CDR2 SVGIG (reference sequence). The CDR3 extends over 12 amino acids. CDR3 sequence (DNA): TGTGCCTGGACAGGGGGAGAAGAGACCCAGTACTTC. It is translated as CAWTGGEETQYF.

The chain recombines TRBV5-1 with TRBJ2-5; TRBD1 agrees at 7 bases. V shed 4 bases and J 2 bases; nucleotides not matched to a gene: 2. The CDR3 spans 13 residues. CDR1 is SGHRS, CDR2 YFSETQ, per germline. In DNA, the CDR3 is TGCGCCAGCAGCAGGACAGGACAAGAGACCCAGTACTTC. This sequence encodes CASSRTGQETQYF.

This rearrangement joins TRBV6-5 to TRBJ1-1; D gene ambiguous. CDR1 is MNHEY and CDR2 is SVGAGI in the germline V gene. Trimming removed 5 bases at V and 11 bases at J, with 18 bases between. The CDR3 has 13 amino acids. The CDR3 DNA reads TGTGCCAGCAGTCCCGGGGTAGTGGCGGGGGCTTTCTTT. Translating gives CASSPGVVAGAFF.

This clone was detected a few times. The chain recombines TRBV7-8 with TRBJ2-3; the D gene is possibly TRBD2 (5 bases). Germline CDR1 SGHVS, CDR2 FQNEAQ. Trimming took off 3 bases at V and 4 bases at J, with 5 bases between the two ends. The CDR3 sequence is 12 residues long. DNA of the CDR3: TGTGCCAGCAGCTTCGGGGCAGATACGCAGTATTTT. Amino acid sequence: CASSFGADTQYF.

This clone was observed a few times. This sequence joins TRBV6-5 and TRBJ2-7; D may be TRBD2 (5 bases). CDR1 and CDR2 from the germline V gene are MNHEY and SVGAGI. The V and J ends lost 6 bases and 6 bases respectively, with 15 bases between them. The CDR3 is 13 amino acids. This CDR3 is CASSRTVGGEQYF. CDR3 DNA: TGTGCCAGCAGCCGGACGGTCGGAGGCGAGCAGTACTTC.

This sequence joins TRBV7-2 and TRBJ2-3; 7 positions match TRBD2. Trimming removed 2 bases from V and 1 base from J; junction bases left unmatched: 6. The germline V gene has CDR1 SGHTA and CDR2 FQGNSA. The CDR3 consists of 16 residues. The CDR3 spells CASSLSAGVRTDTQYF. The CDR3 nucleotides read TGTGCCAGCAGCTTAAGTGCGGGGGTACGCACAGATACGCAGTATTTT.

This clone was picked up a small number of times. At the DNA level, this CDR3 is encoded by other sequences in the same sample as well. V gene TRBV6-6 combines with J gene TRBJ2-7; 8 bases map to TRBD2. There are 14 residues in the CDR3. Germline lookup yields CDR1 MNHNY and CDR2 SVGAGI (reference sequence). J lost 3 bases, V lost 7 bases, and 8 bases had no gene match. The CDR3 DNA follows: TGTGCCAGCAACCCCCCCGGGAGGGGCTACGAGCAGTACTTC. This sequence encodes CASNPPGRGYEQYF.

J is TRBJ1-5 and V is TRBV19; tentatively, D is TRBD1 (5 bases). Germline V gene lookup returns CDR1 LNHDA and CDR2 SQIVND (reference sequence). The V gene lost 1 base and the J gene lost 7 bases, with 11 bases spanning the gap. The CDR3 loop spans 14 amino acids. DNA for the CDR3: TGTGCCAGTAGTATAGTGGCCGGGACCCAGCCCCAGCATTTT. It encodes CASSIVAGTQPQHF.

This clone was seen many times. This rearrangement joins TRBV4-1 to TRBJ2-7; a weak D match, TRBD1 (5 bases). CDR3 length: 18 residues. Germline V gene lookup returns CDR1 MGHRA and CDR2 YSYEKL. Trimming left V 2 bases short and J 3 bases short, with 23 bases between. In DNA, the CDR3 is TGCGCCAGCAGCCAAACCCCTTTAGGGGTCAGCCGGTACTACGAGCAGTACTTC. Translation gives CASSQTPLGVSRYYEQYF.

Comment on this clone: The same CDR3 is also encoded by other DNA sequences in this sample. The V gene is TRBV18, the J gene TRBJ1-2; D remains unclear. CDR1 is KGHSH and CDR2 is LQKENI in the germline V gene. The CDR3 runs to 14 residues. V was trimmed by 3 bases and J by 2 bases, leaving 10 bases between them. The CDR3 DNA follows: TGTGCCAGCTCACCGTCAGGCCAGAACTATGGCTACACCTTC. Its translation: CASSPSGQNYGYTF.

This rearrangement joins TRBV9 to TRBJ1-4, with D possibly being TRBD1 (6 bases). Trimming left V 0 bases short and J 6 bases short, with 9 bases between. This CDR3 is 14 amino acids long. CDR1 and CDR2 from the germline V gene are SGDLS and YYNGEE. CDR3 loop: CASSVAGDDEKLFF. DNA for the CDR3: TGTGCCAGCAGCGTAGCAGGGGACGATGAAAAACTGTTTTTT. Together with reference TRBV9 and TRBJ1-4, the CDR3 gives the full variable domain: DSGVTQTPKHLITATGQRVTLRCSPRSGDLSVYWYQQSLDQGLQFLIQYYNGEERAKGNILERFSAQQFPDLHSELNLSSLELGDSALYFCASSVAGDDEKLFFGSGTQLSVL.

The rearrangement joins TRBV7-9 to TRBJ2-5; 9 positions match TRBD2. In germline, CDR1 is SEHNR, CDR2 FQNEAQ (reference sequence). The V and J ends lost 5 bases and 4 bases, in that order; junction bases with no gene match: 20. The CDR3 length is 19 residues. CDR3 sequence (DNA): TGTGCCAGCAGCACCCTCCCTTTGTTGAGCGGGGGGCTATCAGAGACCCAGTACTTC. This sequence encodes CASSTLPLLSGGLSETQYF. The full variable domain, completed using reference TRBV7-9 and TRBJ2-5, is DTGVSQNPRHKITKRGQNVTFRCDPISEHNRLYWYRQTLGQGPEFLTYFQNEAQLEKSRLLSDRFSAERPKGSFSTLEIQRTEQGDSAMYLCASSTLPLLSGGLSETQYFGPGTRLLVL.

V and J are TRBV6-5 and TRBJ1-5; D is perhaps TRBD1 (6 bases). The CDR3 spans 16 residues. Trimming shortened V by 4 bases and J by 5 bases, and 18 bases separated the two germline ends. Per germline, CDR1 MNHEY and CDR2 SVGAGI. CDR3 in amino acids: CASSLTDSPPDQPQHF. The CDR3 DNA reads TGTGCCAGCAGTTTAACGGACAGTCCGCCCGATCAGCCCCAGCATTTT.

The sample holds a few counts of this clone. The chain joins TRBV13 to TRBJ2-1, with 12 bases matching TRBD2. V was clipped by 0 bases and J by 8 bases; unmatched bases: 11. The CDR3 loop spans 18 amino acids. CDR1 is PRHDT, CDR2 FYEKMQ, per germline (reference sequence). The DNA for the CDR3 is TGTGCCAGCAGCTTAGGACTAGCGGGGGGACCCACGATGGATGAGCAGTTCTTC. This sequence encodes CASSLGLAGGPTMDEQFF.